Sequencing of this TCR beta chain was carried out in a study of regulatory dendritic cells for organ transplantation. As regards this clone: Its specificity is not known.

Allogeneic regulatory or mature dendritic cells were co-cultured for 5 days with CFSE-labeled sorted T cells at 1:10. Method: immunoSEQ multiplex PCR; TCRdb's copy keeps in-frame clones and lacks some. The table has about 20,000 clones, approximately 85% seen once. CDR1 and CDR2 (germline): LNHDA, SQIVND (reference sequence). CDR3 length equals 16 residues. V was clipped by 6 bases and J by 2 bases; unmatched bases: 11. What was sequenced was naive CD4+ T cells from blood cultured with regulatory dendritic cells. Subset here: CD45RA+ naive T cells. The clonotype was recovered from a human donor in good health. The chain is built from TRBV19 and TRBJ1-2, with 8 nucleotides matching TRBD1. DNA for the CDR3: TGTGCCAGTAGGAGGACAGGGAGCCCCTCCAACTATGGCTACACCTTC. Its translation is CASRRTGSPSNYGYTF.